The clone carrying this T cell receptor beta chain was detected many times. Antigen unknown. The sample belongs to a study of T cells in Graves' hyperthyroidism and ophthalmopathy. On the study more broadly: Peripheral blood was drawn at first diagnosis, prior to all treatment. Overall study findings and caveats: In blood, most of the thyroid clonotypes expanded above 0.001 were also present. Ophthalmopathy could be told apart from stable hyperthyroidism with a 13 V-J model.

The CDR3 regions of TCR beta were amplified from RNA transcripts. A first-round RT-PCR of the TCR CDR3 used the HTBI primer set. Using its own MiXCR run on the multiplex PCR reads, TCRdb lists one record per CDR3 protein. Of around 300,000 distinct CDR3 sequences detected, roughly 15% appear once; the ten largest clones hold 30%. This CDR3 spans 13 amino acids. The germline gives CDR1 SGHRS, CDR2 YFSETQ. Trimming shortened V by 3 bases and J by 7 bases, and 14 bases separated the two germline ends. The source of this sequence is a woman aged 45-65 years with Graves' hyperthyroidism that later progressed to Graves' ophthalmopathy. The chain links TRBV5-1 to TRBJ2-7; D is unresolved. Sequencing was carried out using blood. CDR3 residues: CASSSTGSGEQYF. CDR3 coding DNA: TGCGCCAGCAGCTCCACCGGGTCAGGAGAGCAGTACTTC.